This entry describes one T cell receptor beta chain. This clone was found a few times. Its recognized antigen is unknown. The input lacks base qualities; no much larger clone sits a single base away. These data are taken from a study of cytomegalovirus exposure and HLA in healthy donors (dated by TCRdb to 2015 to 2018). With respect to the entire study: According to a later analysis, the 110 or so validation repertoires were produced on the same platform as the approximately 620 repertoires of the first cohort. Besides the first cohort of more than 650 subjects, a separate validation cohort made up of over 100 different subjects was used. The aim of the study was to test whether cataloging public T cell receptors could identify signatures of past pathogen exposure. The study combined high-throughput TCR immunosequencing, statistical association of individual TCRs with disease status, and machine learning to predict cytomegalovirus infection status.

V has 0 bases trimmed and J has 4 bases trimmed; junction bases matching no gene number 4. CDR1 and CDR2 are drawn from the germline V gene: LGHNA, YNFKEQ. The CDR3 goes from the cysteine to the phenylalanine over 16 residues. CDR3 DNA only is kept here, 48 bases in frame from base 1. The donors were included in the validation cohort of roughly 130 subjects, a group kept apart from the roughly 730-subject first cohort. Library preparation used the immunoSEQ multiplex PCR assay. As for the authors' bioinformatics: To diagnose cytomegalovirus status from the catalog of TCR beta chain sequences, a statistical classification framework was built. Sourced from immuneACCESS, this table was stored by TCRdb with only in-frame sequences that have V and J called. A share of the clones is absent; for the studies checked, an unresolved V gene accounts for under half, and the remainder has no known explanation. V, J and clone size reflect that table, while D and trimming were determined from the DNA. The sample contains 100,000 to 150,000 clones, around 95% of them found a single time. 1.7% of the sample is in the top ten clones.

Points the paper makes about the study in general: The validation cohort had no HLA typing available for a later analysis, so co-occurrence within that cohort was assessed over all 130 or so repertoires. The study gave a list of over 150 TCR beta chains associated with cytomegalovirus. Three of the identified cytomegalovirus-associated TCR beta chains were confirmed in vitro to be specific for cytomegalovirus antigens. Most TCR sequences were seen in very few donors, while some public TCRs were found in many individuals. In both the original and validation cohorts, the classifier was reported to diagnose cytomegalovirus status with high specificity and sensitivity. Of the cluster scores, roughly 95% were above 0 in a later analysis, which found that TCRs clustered in the first cohort also tended to co-occur in the approximately 120 validation repertoires. According to the authors, the approach could potentially be generalized to other disease states and immunological phenotypes.

Recombination linked TRBV4-2 to TRBJ1-1, with 11 junctional bases fitting TRBD1. Sequenced: PBMCs. The TCR was taken from a man aged 18 to 30 in good health and CMV-seronegative. The CDR3 protein sequence reads: CASSQDPGTGGTEAFF. The nucleotides are TGTGCCAGCAGCCAAGATCCCGGGACAGGGGGCACTGAAGCTTTCTTT.